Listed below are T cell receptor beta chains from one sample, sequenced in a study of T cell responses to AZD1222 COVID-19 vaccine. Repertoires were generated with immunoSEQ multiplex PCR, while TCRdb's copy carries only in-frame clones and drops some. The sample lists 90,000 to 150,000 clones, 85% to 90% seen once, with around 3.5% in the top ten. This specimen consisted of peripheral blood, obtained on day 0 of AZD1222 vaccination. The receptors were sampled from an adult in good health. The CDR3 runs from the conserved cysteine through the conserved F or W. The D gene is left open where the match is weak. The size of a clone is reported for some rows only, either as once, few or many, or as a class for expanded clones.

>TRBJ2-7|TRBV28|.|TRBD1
TGTGCCAGCAACTTGGGACAGCTCTCCTACGAGCAGTACTTC
CASNLGQLSYEQYF
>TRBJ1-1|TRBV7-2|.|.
TGTGCCAGCAGCCCCGGACTCAGGGACCTTGAAGCTTTCTTT
CASSPGLRDLEAFF
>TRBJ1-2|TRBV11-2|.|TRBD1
TGTGCCAGCAGCTCACCGACAGGGGGTCGTGGCTACACCTTC
CASSSPTGGRGYTF
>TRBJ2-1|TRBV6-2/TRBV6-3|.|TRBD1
TGTGCCAGCAGTTACTGGGACAGCAGCTCCTACAATGAGCAGTTCTTC
CASSYWDSSSYNEQFF
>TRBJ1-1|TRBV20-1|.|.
TGCAGTGCTAGTCTGGGGTTGGGGGTACGGAACACTGAAGCTTTCTTT
CSASLGLGVRNTEAFF
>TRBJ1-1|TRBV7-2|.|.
TGTGCCAGCAGCCCAGCGAGGGTGAACACTGAAGCTTTCTTT
CASSPARVNTEAFF
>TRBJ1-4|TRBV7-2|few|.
TGTGCCAGCAGCCCAACAGGGTCAAATGAAAAACTGTTTTTT
CASSPTGSNEKLFF
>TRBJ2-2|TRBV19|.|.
TGTGCCACACGCAGGGTTTACACCGGGGAGCTGTTTTTT
CATRRVYTGELFF
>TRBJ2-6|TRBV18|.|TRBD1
TGTGCCAGCTCAGCCGGGACAGCAAATTCTGGGGCCAACGTCCTGACTTTC
CASSAGTANSGANVLTF
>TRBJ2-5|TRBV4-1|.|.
TGCGCCAGCAGCCAAGGGGGTGCTAGGAGGACCCAAGAGACCCAGTACTTC
CASSQGGARRTQETQYF